This entry features one TCR beta chain sequence. Its antigen is still unknown. The data are from a study of regulatory T cells in long-lasting Graves disease. Findings of the study overall: In persistent patients, shared public clonotypes (over 2,500) outnumbered those in new patients (around 1,000). Authors noted too few samples as a limitation.

Library construction for TCR beta used iRepertoire HTBI primers and Arm-PCR of CDR3 regions. Using its own MiXCR run on the multiplex PCR reads, TCRdb lists one record per CDR3 protein. The sample includes 560,000 or so distinct CDR3 sequences, about 16% of them seen just once. As to time point: newly diagnosed GD, antithyroid drugs for less than 3 months. Researchers made the TCR library from RNA that was extracted from PBMCs. The same sample was also studied in work on T cells in Graves' hyperthyroidism and ophthalmopathy. In that study: Carried out on the TCR CDR3, a first-round RT-PCR used the HTBI primer set.

This clonotype originated in a man aged 18-30 years with Graves disease. This sample comprised peripheral blood mononuclear cells (PBMCs), obtained at new diagnosis, from a patient treated with antithyroid drugs.

For the CDR3, the DNA is TGCAGTGCTACCCGGACTAGCGAGACCTACGAGCAGTACTTC. It yields the protein CSATRTSETYEQYF. The chain employs TRBV20-1 and TRBJ2-7; 9 nucleotides line up with TRBD2. The CDR3 length is 14 residues. From germline, CDR1 is DFQATT and CDR2 SNEGSKA (reference sequence). V gave up 4 bases and J gave up 2 bases; unmatched junction bases: 6.